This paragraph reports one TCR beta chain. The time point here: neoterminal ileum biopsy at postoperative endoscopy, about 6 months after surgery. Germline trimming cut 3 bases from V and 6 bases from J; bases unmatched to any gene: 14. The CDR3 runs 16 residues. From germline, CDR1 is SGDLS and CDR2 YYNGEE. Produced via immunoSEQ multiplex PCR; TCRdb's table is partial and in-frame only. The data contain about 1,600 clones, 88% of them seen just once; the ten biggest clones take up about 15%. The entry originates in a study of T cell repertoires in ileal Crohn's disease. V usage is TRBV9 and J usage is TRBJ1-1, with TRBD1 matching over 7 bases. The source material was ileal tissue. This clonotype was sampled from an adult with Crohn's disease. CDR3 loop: CASSARFQGGTSEAFF. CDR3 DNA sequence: TGTGCCAGCAGCGCTCGGTTTCAGGGGGGAACTTCTGAAGCTTTCTTT.